This is a list of T cell receptor beta chains from one sample in a study of vaccination and CD4 T cells after COVID-19. The antigens of these receptors remain unknown. Each CDR3 protein gets one entry after TCRdb re-called the PCR reads with MiXCR. The sample consists of fewer than 10,000 distinct CDR3 sequences, around 50% of them appearing once. Sequenced: CD4+ T cells from blood, cultured in vitro. The receptors stem from a human donor who had recovered from COVID-19. Each CDR3 is given with its conserved first and last residue. D genes are given only for firm matches. Clone size is stated in some rows and not others, as once, few, many or a class when expanded.

D gene	V gene	J gene	clone size	CDR3 protein	CDR3 DNA
NA	TRBV5-1	TRBJ2-2	NA	CASSLPLGTGELFF	TGCGCCAGCAGCTTGCCCCTGGGCACCGGGGAGCTGTTTTTT
NA	TRBV28	TRBJ2-2	NA	CASSLGDRDTGELFF	TGTGCCAGCAGTTTAGGGGATCGGGACACCGGGGAGCTGTTTTTT
TRBD2	TRBV19	TRBJ2-3	NA	CASSITGTTHTQYF	TGTGCCAGTAGTATTACCGGGACTACTCACACGCAGTATTTT
TRBD1	TRBV12-3/TRBV12-4	TRBJ1-6	NA	CASSLAGGNSPLHF	TGTGCCAGCAGTTTGGCAGGGGGTAATTCACCCCTCCACTTT
TRBD1	TRBV7-2	TRBJ2-1	NA	CASSSRQGNEQFF	TGTGCCAGCAGCTCACGACAGGGGAATGAGCAGTTCTTC
NA	TRBV21-1	TRBJ2-1	NA	CASSNRSTEARSYNEQFF	TGTGCCAGCAGCAACCGATCGACCGAGGCCCGGTCCTACAATGAGCAGTTCTTC
NA	TRBV24-1	TRBJ2-3	NA	CATSSPTETSTDTQYF	TGTGCCACCAGTAGTCCTACAGAAACTAGCACAGATACGCAGTATTTT
NA	TRBV6-1	TRBJ1-6	NA	CASSVRSPRGSPLHF	TGTGCCAGCAGTGTCAGGTCTCCGCGGGGTTCACCCCTCCACTTT
TRBD2	TRBV7-7	TRBJ2-2	NA	CASSTVAGGPTGELFF	TGTGCTAGCAGCACAGTAGCGGGAGGGCCCACCGGGGAGCTGTTTTTT
TRBD2	TRBV20-1	TRBJ2-3	NA	CSAPGLAGGSADTQYF	TGCAGTGCACCGGGACTAGCGGGGGGGTCCGCAGATACGCAGTATTTT
TRBD1	TRBV5-1	TRBJ1-1	medium-sized	CASSSQPGGNTEAFF	TGCGCCAGCAGCTCCCAACCAGGGGGGAACACTGAAGCTTTCTTT
NA	TRBV12-3/TRBV12-4	TRBJ1-5	NA	CASSLVVGPQHF	TGTGCCAGCAGTTTAGTGGTGGGTCCCCAGCATTTT
TRBD1	TRBV4-1	TRBJ2-7	NA	CASSQAGQPPYEQYF	TGCGCCAGCAGCCAAGCGGGACAGCCCCCCTACGAGCAGTACTTC
TRBD2	TRBV2	TRBJ2-3	NA	CASSEVLAGGTQYF	TGTGCCAGCAGTGAAGTCTTGGCGGGAGGTACGCAGTATTTT
NA	TRBV20-1	TRBJ1-2	NA	CSARDRYADAYGYTF	TGCAGTGCTAGAGATCGGTACGCGGACGCCTATGGCTACACCTTC
NA	TRBV10-3	TRBJ1-5	few	CAISVAGDYQPQHF	TGTGCCATCAGTGTCGCAGGGGACTATCAGCCCCAGCATTTT
NA	TRBV27	TRBJ1-2	NA	CASRTGTSYGYTF	TGTGCCAGCAGAACCGGGACCAGCTATGGCTACACCTTC
NA	TRBV7-9	TRBJ2-7	NA	CASSFGTLSSYEQYF	TGTGCCAGCAGCTTCGGGACCCTCAGCTCCTACGAGCAGTACTTC
NA	TRBV11-3	TRBJ1-1	NA	CASRDRYAGGTEAFF	TGTGCCAGCAGGGATCGGTACGCGGGAGGCACTGAAGCTTTCTTT
TRBD1	TRBV19	TRBJ1-5	NA	CASSITLGRTGLQPQHF	TGTGCCAGTAGTATAACTTTAGGGAGGACAGGGCTTCAGCCCCAGCATTTT
TRBD2	TRBV27	TRBJ2-1	NA	CASRRETRYPYNEQFF	TGTGCCAGCAGGCGGGAGACCCGATATCCCTACAATGAGCAGTTCTTC
NA	TRBV20-1	TRBJ1-4	once	CSAREPQLGEKLFF	TGCAGTGCTAGAGAACCACAGCTGGGAGAAAAACTGTTTTTT
TRBD1	TRBV20-1	TRBJ1-2	few	CSAKSGTGWDTF	TGCAGTGCAAAATCCGGGACAGGGTGGGACACCTTC
TRBD2	TRBV7-3	TRBJ2-3	hyperexpanded	CASSLTGPSGGSTDTQYF	TGTGCCAGCAGCTTAACAGGCCCTAGCGGGGGGAGCACAGATACGCAGTATTTT
NA	TRBV19	TRBJ2-3	NA	CASSTRLLITDTQYF	TGTGCCAGTAGTACGAGACTACTGATCACAGATACGCAGTATTTT
NA	TRBV7-2	TRBJ2-7	NA	CASSANIEQYF	TGTGCCAGCAGCGCCAATATCGAGCAGTACTTC
TRBD1	TRBV25-1	TRBJ2-5	NA	CASSGQTGLLETQYF	TGTGCCAGCAGTGGACAGACAGGGTTGTTGGAGACCCAGTACTTC
NA	TRBV20-1	TRBJ1-2	NA	CSAREGTYTNYGYTF	TGCAGTGCTAGAGAGGGGACTTACACCAACTATGGCTACACCTTC
TRBD1	TRBV2	TRBJ1-5	NA	CASNRGGGGQPQHF	TGTGCCAGCAACAGGGGAGGAGGGGGTCAGCCCCAGCATTTT
NA	TRBV4-3	TRBJ1-6	NA	CASSQDSDRLGSPLHF	TGCGCCAGCAGCCAAGATTCTGACAGACTAGGTTCACCCCTCCACTTT
NA	TRBV7-9	TRBJ2-5	NA	CAISSTSNRETQYF	TGTGCCATCAGCTCGACATCAAACAGAGAGACCCAGTACTTC
NA	TRBV7-2	TRBJ2-5	few	CASSLVPGRKETQYF	TGTGCCAGCAGCTTAGTACCGGGGCGCAAAGAGACCCAGTACTTC
NA	TRBV6-5	TRBJ2-4	NA	CASSYGTAKNIQYF	TGTGCCAGCAGTTACGGGACAGCCAAAAACATTCAGTACTTC
NA	TRBV20-1	TRBJ1-1	NA	CSATPRWGPGTEAFF	TGCAGTGCTACCCCACGATGGGGGCCGGGCACTGAAGCTTTCTTT
TRBD1	TRBV4-3	TRBJ2-7	once	CASSQSQGEYVYEQYF	TGCGCCAGCAGCCAGTCACAGGGGGAATACGTCTACGAGCAGTACTTC
TRBD2	TRBV20-1	TRBJ2-5	few	CSARPLAVGQYF	TGCAGTGCTAGACCCCTAGCGGTGGGCCAGTACTTC
NA	TRBV6-1	TRBJ1-3	NA	CASSEAPAGGNTIYF	TGTGCCAGCAGTGAAGCGCCCGCAGGTGGAAACACCATATATTTT
TRBD1	TRBV12-3/TRBV12-4	TRBJ1-2	NA	CASSPGQQNYGYTF	TGTGCCAGCAGCCCGGGACAGCAGAACTATGGCTACACCTTC